This paragraph reports one T cell receptor (beta chain). The record originates from a study of cytomegalovirus exposure and HLA in healthy donors. These donors, healthy bone marrow donors, were studied. Trimming removed 2 bases from V and 2 bases from J, with 10 bases in between. CDR1 GTSNPN and CDR2 SVGIG come from the germline V gene (reference sequence). The CDR3 runs to 14 residues. 13 Jbeta primers and 60 Vbeta primers were used for the PCR. Clones were read by immunoSEQ multiplex PCR, and TCRdb kept only the in-frame ones, dropping some. In the table there are some 190,000 clones, about 85% of which are singletons.

The clonotype originates from a girl aged 10 to 17 in good health and CMV-seropositive. Sequencing was carried out using PBMCs. V and J are TRBV30 and TRBJ2-1; D is perhaps TRBD2 (5 bases). As DNA, the CDR3 is TGTGCCTGGAGTAGCGGAGCTACCTACAATGAGCAGTTCTTC. As protein: CAWSSGATYNEQFF. Full variable domain (missing parts from reference TRBV30 and TRBJ2-1): SQTIHQWPATLVQPVGSPLSLECTVEGTSNPNLYWYRQAAGRGLQLLFYSVGIGQISSEVPQNLSASRPQDRQFILSSKKLLLSDSGFYLCAWSSGATYNEQFFGPGTRLTVL.